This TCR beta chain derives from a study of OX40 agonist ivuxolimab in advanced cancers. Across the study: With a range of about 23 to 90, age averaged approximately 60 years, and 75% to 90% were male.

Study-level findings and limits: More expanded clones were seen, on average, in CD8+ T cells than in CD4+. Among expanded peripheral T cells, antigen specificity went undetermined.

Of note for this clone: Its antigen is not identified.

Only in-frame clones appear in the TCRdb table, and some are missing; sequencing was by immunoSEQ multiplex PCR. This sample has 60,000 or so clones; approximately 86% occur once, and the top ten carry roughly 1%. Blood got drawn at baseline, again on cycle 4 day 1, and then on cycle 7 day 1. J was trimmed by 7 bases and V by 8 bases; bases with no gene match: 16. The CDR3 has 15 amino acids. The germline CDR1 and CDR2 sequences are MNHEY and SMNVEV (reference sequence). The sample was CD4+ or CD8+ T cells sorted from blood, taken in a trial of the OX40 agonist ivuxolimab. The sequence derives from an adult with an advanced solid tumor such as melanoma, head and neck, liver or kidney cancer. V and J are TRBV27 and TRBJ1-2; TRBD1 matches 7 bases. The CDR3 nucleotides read TGTGCCAGCTCCCTTGAGGGGGCGAGGGTGAGTGGCTACACCTTC. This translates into CASSLEGARVSGYTF.